This entry concerns a single TCR beta chain. This entry comes from a study of OX40 agonist ivuxolimab in advanced cancers. Germline V CDR1 and CDR2: SGHRS, YFSETQ. The CDR3 spans 14 residues. The ends were cut back, 5 bases at V and 1 base at J, with 12 bases in the middle. Data came from immunoSEQ multiplex PCR; TCRdb stores just in-frame clones and leaves some out. There are 60,000 to 65,000 clones in the sample; about 90% occur only once, and about 5% lies in the top ten. The sample in question was CD4+ or CD8+ T cells sorted from blood, obtained in a trial of the OX40 agonist ivuxolimab. J is TRBJ2-5 and V is TRBV5-1; possible D gene TRBD1, 5 bases. The receptor comes from an adult with an advanced solid tumor such as melanoma, head and neck, liver or kidney cancer. DNA of the CDR3: TGCGCCAGCAGAGGGGTACTCAGCCAAGAGACCCAGTACTTC. It translates to CASRGVLSQETQYF. Drawing the rest from reference TRBV5-1 and TRBJ2-5, the complete variable domain is KAGVTQTPRYLIKTRGQQVTLSCSPISGHRSVSWYQQTPGQGLQFLFEYFSETQRNKGNFPGRFSGRQFSNSRSEMNVSTLELGDSALYLCASRGVLSQETQYFGPGTRLLVL.